The next 6 T cell receptor beta chains were all read from a single sample in a study of cytomegalovirus exposure and HLA in healthy donors. Vbeta (60) and Jbeta (13) primers were used in the PCR. Data came from immunoSEQ multiplex PCR; TCRdb stores just in-frame clones and leaves some out. The repertoire includes around 210,000 clones, about 85% of them detected once, and 0.24% sits in the top ten. The sequencing input was PBMCs. Receptors originate from a girl between 2 and 10 years old in good health and CMV-seronegative.

A word on this clone: At the DNA level, this CDR3 is encoded by other sequences in the same sample as well. The chain has TRBV5-1 and TRBJ2-2; D uncertain. The CDR3 is made up of 13 amino acids. The germline CDR1 and CDR2 sequences are SGHRS and YFSETQ. V was shortened by 0 bases and J by 8 bases, with 8 bases between the two germline ends. In DNA, the CDR3 is TGCGCCAGCAGCTTGGGTCAGTCGGGGGAGCTGTTTTTT. This sequence encodes CASSLGQSGELFF.

V and J are TRBV7-2 and TRBJ2-3; TRBD2 aligns across 11 bases. The CDR3 runs 13 residues. The germline V gene encodes CDR1 SGHTA and CDR2 FQGNSA. The ends lost 7 bases at V and 6 bases at J; junction bases unmatched: 3. The DNA for the CDR3 is TGTGCCAGCAATAGCGGGAGGGGGGATACGCAGTATTTT. This sequence encodes CASNSGRGDTQYF.

The chain is built from TRBV5-1 and TRBJ2-2; no reliable D call. Trimming shortened V by 0 bases and J by 8 bases, and 5 bases separated the two germline ends. The V gene's germline CDR1 is SGHRS and CDR2 YFSETQ. This CDR3 contains 12 residues. The CDR3 loop is CASSLVAGELFF. The CDR3 bases are TGCGCCAGCAGCTTGGTTGCGGGGGAGCTGTTTTTT.

CDR3 sequence reads: CASSILQGYGYTF. The DNA of the CDR3 is TGTGCCAGTAGTATATTGCAGGGCTATGGCTACACCTTC. This chain joins TRBV19 and TRBJ1-2, with D possibly being TRBD1 (5 bases). Per the germline V gene, CDR1 is LNHDA and CDR2 is SQIVND (reference sequence). V was shortened by 2 bases and J by 4 bases, with 8 bases between the two germline ends. This CDR3 is 13 amino acids long.

The J gene is TRBJ2-7, the V gene TRBV6-5, with 8 bases identical to TRBD1. V lost 7 bases and J lost 3; bases outside the gene matches: 8. The length of the CDR3 is 14 residues. CDR1 MNHEY and CDR2 SVGAGI come from the germline V gene. The CDR3 region is CASTKPGQGYEQYF. In DNA, the CDR3 is TGTGCCAGCACAAAACCAGGACAGGGCTACGAGCAGTACTTC.

Details on this clone: The sample contains more than one DNA sequence encoding this CDR3. The V gene is TRBV19, the J gene TRBJ1-1; tentatively, D is TRBD1 (5 bases). Trimming took off 3 bases at V and 1 base at J, with 6 bases between the two ends. Germline CDR1 reads LNHDA; CDR2 reads SQIVND (reference sequence). The length of the CDR3 is 13 residues. The chain's CDR3 is CASSIGGNTEAFF. The DNA for the CDR3 is TGTGCCAGTAGTATCGGGGGGAACACTGAAGCTTTCTTT.